These T cell receptor beta chains were read from a single sample in a study of blood T cells in healthy people across ages. TCRdb reanalysed the 5' RACE reads using MiXCR and keeps one entry per CDR3 protein. The repertoire has over 500,000 distinct CDR3 sequences, about a quarter of them found once; the top ten carry approximately 3.7%. In addition, the sample was reused for a study of T cells of mothers and their children.

The sample was blood. The origin of the receptors is a boy between 2 and 10 years old in good health. Both conserved end residues are part of each CDR3. A D gene is named only where the DNA matches it firmly. Size is omitted from some rows. Given values are once, few, many or a class for expanded clones.

V gene	J gene	D gene	clone size	CDR3 protein	CDR3 DNA
TRBV14	TRBJ1-5	-	-	CASRGAEVTNSNQPQHF	TGTGCCAGCAGGGGGGCCGAGGTCACTAATAGCAATCAGCCCCAGCATTTT
TRBV25-1	TRBJ1-2	-	few	CASSEYRGGKSYGYTF	TGTGCCAGCAGTGAATATAGGGGCGGGAAGAGCTATGGCTACACCTTC
TRBV7-2	TRBJ1-3	TRBD1	-	CASSSQGQTNTIYF	TGTGCCAGCAGCTCCCAGGGACAGACGAACACCATATATTTT
TRBV12-3/TRBV12-4	TRBJ2-6	-	few	CASRWSGANVLTF	TGTGCCAGCAGGTGGTCTGGGGCCAACGTCCTGACTTTC
TRBV5-1	TRBJ1-2	TRBD1	few	CASSSGTANPNYGYTF	TGCGCCAGCAGCTCGGGGACAGCAAACCCTAACTATGGCTACACCTTC
TRBV10-2	TRBJ1-2	-	few	CASSDDYGYTF	TGCGCCAGCAGTGATGACTATGGCTACACCTTC
TRBV7-2	TRBJ2-5	TRBD2	-	CASSSRTSGQYF	TGTGCCAGCAGCTCCCGGACTAGCGGCCAGTACTTC
TRBV20-1	TRBJ2-7	-	few	CSASWDGTYEQYF	TGCAGTGCTAGTTGGGACGGGACCTACGAGCAGTACTTC
TRBV2	TRBJ2-5	TRBD2	-	CASSEAGGRQTQYF	TGTGCCAGCAGTGAGGCGGGGGGGCGTCAGACCCAGTACTTC
TRBV7-2	TRBJ2-5	-	-	CASSLGQVETQYF	TGCGCCAGCAGCTTGGGGCAGGTGGAGACCCAGTACTTC
TRBV6-5	TRBJ1-1	TRBD1	few	CASSPGDSLNTEAFF	TGTGCCAGCAGCCCTGGGGACAGTTTGAACACTGAAGCTTTCTTT
TRBV6-4	TRBJ2-1	-	-	CASSSGTEGNEQFF	TGTGCCAGCAGCTCCGGGACTGAGGGCAATGAGCAGTTCTTC
TRBV9	TRBJ1-5	TRBD1	-	CASSVGQGPNQPQHF	TGTGCCAGCAGCGTGGGACAGGGGCCTAATCAGCCCCAGCATTTT
TRBV28	TRBJ2-1	TRBD2	-	CASRPRGGVEEQFF	TGTGCCAGCAGACCACGGGGGGGCGTAGAAGAGCAGTTCTTC
TRBV21-1	TRBJ2-1	-	-	CASSNGAGGTYNEQFF	TGTGCCAGCAGCAATGGGGCGGGGGGGACCTACAATGAGCAGTTCTTC
TRBV2	TRBJ2-5	-	many	CASRQETQYF	TGTGCCAGCCGGCAAGAGACCCAGTACTTC
TRBV27	TRBJ2-5	-	-	CASSLSTRAHQETQYF	TGTGCCAGCAGTTTATCGACCAGAGCACATCAAGAGACCCAGTACTTC